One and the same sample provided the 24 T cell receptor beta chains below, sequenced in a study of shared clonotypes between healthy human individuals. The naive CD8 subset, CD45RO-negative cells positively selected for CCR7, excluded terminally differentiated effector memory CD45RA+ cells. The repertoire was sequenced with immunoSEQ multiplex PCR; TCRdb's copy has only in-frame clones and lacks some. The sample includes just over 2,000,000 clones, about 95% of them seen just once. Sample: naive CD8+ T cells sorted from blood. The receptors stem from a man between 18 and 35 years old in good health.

The chain's CDR3 is CSVESGDYEQYF. The CDR3 DNA reads TGCAGCGTTGAATCCGGGGACTACGAGCAGTACTTC. The chain links TRBV29-1 to TRBJ2-7; weak D call: TRBD2 (5 bases). CDR1 is SQVTM and CDR2 is ANQGSEA in the germline V gene. Trimming left V 2 bases short and J 3 bases short, with 8 bases between. The CDR3 consists of 12 residues.

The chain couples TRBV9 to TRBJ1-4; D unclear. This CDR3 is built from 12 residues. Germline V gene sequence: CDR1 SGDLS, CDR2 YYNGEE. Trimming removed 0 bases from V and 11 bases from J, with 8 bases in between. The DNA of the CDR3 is TGTGCCAGCAGCGTAGACGGCGGCAAACTGTTTTTT. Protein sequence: CASSVDGGKLFF.

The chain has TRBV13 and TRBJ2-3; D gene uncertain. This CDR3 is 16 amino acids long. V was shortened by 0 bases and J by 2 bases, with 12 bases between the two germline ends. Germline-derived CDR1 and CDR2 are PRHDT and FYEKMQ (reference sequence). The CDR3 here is CASSLGSLPYTDTQYF. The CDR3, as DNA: TGTGCCAGCAGCTTAGGATCCTTGCCTTACACAGATACGCAGTATTTT.

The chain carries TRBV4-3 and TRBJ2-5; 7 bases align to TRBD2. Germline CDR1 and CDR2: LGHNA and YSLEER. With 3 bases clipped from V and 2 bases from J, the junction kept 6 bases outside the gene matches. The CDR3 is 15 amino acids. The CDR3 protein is CASSHDLAAQETQYF. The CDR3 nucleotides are TGCGCCAGCAGCCATGATCTAGCGGCTCAAGAGACCCAGTACTTC.

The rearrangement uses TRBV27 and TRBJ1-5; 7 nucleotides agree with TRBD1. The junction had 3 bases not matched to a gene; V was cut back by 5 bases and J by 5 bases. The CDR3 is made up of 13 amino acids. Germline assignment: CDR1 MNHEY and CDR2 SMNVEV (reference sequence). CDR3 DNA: TGTGCCAGCAGTACGGACAGGTATCAGCCCCAGCATTTT. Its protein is CASSTDRYQPQHF.

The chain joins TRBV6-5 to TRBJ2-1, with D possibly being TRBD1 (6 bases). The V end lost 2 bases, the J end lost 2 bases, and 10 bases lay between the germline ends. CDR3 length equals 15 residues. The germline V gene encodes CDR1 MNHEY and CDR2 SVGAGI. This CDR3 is CASSYGQTTYNEQFF. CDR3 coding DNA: TGTGCCAGCAGTTACGGACAGACTACCTACAATGAGCAGTTCTTC.

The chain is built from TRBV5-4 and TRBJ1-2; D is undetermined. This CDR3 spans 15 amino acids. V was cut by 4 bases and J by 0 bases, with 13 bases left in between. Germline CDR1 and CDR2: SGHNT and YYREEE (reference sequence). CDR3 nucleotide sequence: TGTGCCAGCAGCGGAGGGCCTACACCTAACTATGGCTACACCTTC. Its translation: CASSGGPTPNYGYTF.

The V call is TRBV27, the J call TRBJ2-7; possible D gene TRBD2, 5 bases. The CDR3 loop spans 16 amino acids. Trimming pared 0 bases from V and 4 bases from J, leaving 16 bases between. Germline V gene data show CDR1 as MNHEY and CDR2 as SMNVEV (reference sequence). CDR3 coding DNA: TGTGCCAGCAGTTTATCCCGGGATCACCCATTATACGAGCAGTACTTC. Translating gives CASSLSRDHPLYEQYF.

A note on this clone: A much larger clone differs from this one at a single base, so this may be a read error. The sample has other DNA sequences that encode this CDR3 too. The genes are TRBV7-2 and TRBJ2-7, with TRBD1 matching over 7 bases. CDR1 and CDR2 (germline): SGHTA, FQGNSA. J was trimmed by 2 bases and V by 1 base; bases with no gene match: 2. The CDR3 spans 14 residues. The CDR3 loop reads CASSLGQGAYEQYF. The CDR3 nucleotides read TGTGCCAGCAGCTTAGGGCAGGGGGCCTACGAGCAGTACTTC.

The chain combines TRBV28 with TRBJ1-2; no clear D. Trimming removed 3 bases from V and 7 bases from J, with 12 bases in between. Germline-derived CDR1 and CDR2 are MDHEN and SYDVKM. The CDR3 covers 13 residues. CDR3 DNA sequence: TGTGCCAGCAGTTTGCATGGGGTGCTTGGCTACACCTTC. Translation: CASSLHGVLGYTF.

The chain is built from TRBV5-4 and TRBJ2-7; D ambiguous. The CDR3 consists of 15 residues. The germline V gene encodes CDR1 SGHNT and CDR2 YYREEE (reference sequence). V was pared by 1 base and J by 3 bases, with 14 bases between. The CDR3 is CASSLSGQPGYEQYF. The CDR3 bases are TGTGCCAGCAGCTTGTCCGGGCAGCCAGGCTACGAGCAGTACTTC.

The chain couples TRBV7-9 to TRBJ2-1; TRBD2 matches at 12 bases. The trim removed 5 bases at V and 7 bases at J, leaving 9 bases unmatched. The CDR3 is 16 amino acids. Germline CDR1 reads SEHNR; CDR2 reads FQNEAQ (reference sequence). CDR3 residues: CASSPPTSGSSNEQFF. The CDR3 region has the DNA TGTGCCAGCAGCCCACCGACTAGCGGGAGTTCTAATGAGCAGTTCTTC.

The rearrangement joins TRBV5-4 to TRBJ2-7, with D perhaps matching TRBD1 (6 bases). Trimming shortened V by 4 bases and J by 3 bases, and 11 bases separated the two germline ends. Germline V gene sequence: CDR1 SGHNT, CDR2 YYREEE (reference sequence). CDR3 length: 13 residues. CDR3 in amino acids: CASSDLDSYEQYF. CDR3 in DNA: TGTGCCAGCAGCGACCTGGACAGCTACGAGCAGTACTTC.

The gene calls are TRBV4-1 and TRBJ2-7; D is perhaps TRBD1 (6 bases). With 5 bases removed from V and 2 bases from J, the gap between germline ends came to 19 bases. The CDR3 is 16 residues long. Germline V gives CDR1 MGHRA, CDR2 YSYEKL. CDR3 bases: TGCGCCAGCAGCGCAACCTCCGGGACACCTACCTACGAGCAGTACTTC. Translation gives CASSATSGTPTYEQYF.

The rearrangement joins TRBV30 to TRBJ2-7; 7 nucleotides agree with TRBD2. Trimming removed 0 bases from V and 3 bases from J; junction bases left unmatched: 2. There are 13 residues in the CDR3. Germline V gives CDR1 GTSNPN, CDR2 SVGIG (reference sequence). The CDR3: CAWSVAGFYEQYF. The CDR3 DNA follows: TGTGCCTGGAGTGTAGCGGGATTCTACGAGCAGTACTTC. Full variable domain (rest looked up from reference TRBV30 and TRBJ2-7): SQTIHQWPATLVQPVGSPLSLECTVEGTSNPNLYWYRQAAGRGLQLLFYSVGIGQISSEVPQNLSASRPQDRQFILSSKKLLLSDSGFYLCAWSVAGFYEQYFGPGTRLTVT.

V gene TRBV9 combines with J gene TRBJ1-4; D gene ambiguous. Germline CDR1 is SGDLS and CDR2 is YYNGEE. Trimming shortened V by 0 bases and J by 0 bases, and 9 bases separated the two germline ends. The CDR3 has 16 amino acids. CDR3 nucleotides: TGTGCCAGCAGCGTAGATCGTCAGGCAACTAATGAAAAACTGTTTTTT. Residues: CASSVDRQATNEKLFF.

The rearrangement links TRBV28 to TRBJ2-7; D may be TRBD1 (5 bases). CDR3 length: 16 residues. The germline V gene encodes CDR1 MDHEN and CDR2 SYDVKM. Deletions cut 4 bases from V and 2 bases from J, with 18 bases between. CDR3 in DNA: TGTGCCAGCAGTTCCACTGTGCAGGGATGGCCCTACGAGCAGTACTTC. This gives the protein CASSSTVQGWPYEQYF.

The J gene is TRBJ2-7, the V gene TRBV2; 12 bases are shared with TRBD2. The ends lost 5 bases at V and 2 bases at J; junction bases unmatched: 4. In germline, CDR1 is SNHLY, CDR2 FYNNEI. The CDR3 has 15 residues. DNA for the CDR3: TGTGCCAGCAGTCCTCGACTAGCGGGGGCCTACGAGCAGTACTTC. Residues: CASSPRLAGAYEQYF.

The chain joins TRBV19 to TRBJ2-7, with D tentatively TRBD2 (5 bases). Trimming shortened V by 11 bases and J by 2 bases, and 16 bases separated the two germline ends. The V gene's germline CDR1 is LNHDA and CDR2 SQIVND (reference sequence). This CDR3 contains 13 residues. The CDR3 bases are TGTGCCGGTCGAGGGCAGCGAACCTACGAGCAGTACTTC. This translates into CAGRGQRTYEQYF. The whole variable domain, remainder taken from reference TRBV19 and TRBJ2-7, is DGGITQSPKYLFRKEGQNVTLSCEQNLNHDAMYWYRQDPGQGLRLIYYSQIVNDFQKGDIAEGYSVSREKKESFPLTVTSAQKNPTAFYLCAGRGQRTYEQYFGPGTRLTVT.

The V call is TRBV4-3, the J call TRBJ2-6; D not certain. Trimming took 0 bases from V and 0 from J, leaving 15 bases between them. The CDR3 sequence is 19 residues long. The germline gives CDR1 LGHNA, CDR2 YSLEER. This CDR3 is CASSQDYSWTDSGANVLTF. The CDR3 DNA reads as TGCGCCAGCAGCCAAGATTACAGTTGGACGGACTCTGGGGCCAACGTCCTGACTTTC.

CDR3 coding DNA: TGTGCCAGCGGGTTTCCTGACACTGAAGCTTTCTTT. Residues: CASGFPDTEAFF. This rearrangement joins TRBV28 to TRBJ1-1; D is undetermined. V lost 8 bases and J 3 bases, leaving 10 bases between the germline ends. CDR3 size: 12 residues. CDR1 and CDR2 from the germline V gene are MDHEN and SYDVKM. Full variable domain (rest looked up from reference TRBV28 and TRBJ1-1): DVKVTQSSRYLVKRTGEKVFLECVQDMDHENMFWYRQDPGLGLRLIYFSYDVKMKEKGDIPEGYSVSREKKERFSLILESASTNQTSMYLCASGFPDTEAFFGQGTRLTVV.

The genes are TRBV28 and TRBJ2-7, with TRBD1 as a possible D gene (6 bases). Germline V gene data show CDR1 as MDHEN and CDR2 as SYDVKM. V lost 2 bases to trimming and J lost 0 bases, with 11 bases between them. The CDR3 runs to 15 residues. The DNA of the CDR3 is TGTGCCAGCAGTTTAACAGGGCCCCTCTCCTACGAGCAGTACTTC. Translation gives CASSLTGPLSYEQYF.

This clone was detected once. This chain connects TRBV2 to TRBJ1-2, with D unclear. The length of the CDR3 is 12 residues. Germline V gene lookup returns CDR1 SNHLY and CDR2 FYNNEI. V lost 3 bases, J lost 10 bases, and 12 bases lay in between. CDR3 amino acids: CASSDLQALYTF. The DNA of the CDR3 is TGTGCCAGCAGTGATTTGCAGGCACTCTACACCTTC.

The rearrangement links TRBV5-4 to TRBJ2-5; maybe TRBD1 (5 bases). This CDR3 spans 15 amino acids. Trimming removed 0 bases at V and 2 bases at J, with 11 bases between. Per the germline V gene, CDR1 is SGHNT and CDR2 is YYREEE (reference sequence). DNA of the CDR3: TGTGCCAGCAGCTTGGGGCCAGGGAATCAAGAGACCCAGTACTTC. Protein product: CASSLGPGNQETQYF.